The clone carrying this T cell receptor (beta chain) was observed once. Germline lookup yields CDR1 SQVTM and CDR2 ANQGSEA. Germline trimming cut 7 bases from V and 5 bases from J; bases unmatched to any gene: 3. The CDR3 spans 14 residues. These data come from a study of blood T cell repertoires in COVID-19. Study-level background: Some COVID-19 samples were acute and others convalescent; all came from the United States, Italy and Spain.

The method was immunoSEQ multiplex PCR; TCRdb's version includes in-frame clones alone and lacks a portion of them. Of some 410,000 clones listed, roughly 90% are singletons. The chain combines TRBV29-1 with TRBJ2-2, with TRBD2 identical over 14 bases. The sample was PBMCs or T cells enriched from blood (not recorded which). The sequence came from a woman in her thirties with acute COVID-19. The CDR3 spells CSAGLAGGTGELFF. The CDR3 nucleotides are TGCAGCGCCGGACTAGCGGGGGGTACCGGGGAGCTGTTTTTT.